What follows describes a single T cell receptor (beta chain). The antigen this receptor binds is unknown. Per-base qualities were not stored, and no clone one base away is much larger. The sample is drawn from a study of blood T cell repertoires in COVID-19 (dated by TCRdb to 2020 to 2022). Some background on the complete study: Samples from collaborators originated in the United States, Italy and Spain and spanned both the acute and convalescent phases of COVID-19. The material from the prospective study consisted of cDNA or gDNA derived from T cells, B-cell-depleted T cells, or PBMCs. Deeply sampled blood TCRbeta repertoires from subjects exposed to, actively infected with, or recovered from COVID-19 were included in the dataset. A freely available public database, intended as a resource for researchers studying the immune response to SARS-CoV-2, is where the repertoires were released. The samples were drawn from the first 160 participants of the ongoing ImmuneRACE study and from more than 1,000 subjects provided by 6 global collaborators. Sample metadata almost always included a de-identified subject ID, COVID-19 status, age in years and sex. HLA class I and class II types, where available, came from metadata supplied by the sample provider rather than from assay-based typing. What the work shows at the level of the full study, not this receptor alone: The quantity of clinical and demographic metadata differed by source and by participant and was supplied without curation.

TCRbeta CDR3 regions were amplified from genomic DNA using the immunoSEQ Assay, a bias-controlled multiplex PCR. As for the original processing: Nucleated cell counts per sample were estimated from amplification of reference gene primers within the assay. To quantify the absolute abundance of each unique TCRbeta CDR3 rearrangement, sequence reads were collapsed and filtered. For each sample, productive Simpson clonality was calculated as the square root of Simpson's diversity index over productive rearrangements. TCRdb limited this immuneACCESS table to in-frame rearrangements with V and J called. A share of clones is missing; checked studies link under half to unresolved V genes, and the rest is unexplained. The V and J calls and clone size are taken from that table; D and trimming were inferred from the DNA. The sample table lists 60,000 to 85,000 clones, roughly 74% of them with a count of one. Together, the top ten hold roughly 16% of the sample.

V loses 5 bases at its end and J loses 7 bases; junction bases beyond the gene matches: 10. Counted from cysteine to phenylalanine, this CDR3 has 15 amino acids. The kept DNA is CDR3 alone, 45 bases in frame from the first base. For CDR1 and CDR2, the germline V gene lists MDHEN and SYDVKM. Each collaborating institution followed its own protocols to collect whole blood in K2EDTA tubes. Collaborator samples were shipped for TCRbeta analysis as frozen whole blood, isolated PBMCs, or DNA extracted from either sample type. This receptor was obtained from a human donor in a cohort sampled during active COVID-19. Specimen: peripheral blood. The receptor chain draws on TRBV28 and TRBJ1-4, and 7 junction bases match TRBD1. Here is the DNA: TGTGCCAGCAGTCAAGGGGGCGGATACGGTGAAAAACTGTTTTTT. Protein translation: CASSQGGGYGEKLFF.